This passage covers 11 T cell receptor beta chains from one sample sequenced in a study of early T cells in non-severe SARS-CoV-2 infection. TCRdb called the 5' RACE reads again in MiXCR, with one record for every CDR3 protein. The sample includes tens of thousands of distinct CDR3 sequences, around 10% of them seen just once. The sample here was whole blood, taken at baseline. These receptors were collected from an adult who was a healthcare worker with PCR-confirmed SARS-CoV-2 infection or an uninfected control (not recorded which).

This clonotype was counted only a few times. The genes are TRBV18 and TRBJ2-2; D may be TRBD2 (5 bases). Germline CDR1 KGHSH, CDR2 LQKENI. V was cut by 2 bases and J by 1 base, with 8 bases left in between. The CDR3 spans 15 residues. The DNA of the CDR3 is TGTGCCAGCTCACCAGGAGGAGTGAACACCGGGGAGCTGTTTTTT. It translates to CASSPGGVNTGELFF.

This clonotype was recorded many times. The gene calls are TRBV6-6 and TRBJ1-5; D perhaps matches TRBD1 (6 bases). V was clipped by 6 bases and J by 3 bases, with 15 bases between them. CDR3 size: 15 residues. Looked up from germline, CDR1 is MNHNY and CDR2 is SVGAGI (reference sequence). CDR3 coding DNA: TGTGCCAGCAGCTCAGGGGTCCAGCCCAATCAGCCCCAGCATTTT. It specifies CASSSGVQPNQPQHF.

The chain carries TRBV4-3 and TRBJ1-6; 9 nucleotides match TRBD1. The germline gives CDR1 LGHNA, CDR2 YSLEER. The CDR3 totals 15 residues. J lost 10 bases, V lost 0 bases, and 4 bases had no gene match. The CDR3 nucleotides read TGCGCCAGCAGCCAAGATACAGGGGGCTTCTCACCCCTCCACTTT. Its protein is CASSQDTGGFSPLHF.

There are many counts of this clonotype. The genes are TRBV13 and TRBJ2-3; weak D call: TRBD2 (5 bases). The CDR3 has 15 amino acids. V lost 5 bases and J lost 1, with 13 bases in between. Germline CDR1 and CDR2: PRHDT and FYEKMQ (reference sequence). The chain's CDR3 is CASSPYEGGTDTQYF. The DNA of the CDR3 is TGTGCCAGCAGCCCCTACGAGGGTGGCACAGATACGCAGTATTTT.

This clonotype was observed a few times. This chain connects TRBV6-1 to TRBJ1-1; 9 bases align to TRBD1. CDR3 length: 14 residues. Germline V gene lookup returns CDR1 MNHNS and CDR2 SASEGT. V lost 0 bases, J lost 6 bases, and 2 bases stayed unmatched. The CDR3 loop reads CASSEAGDRAEAFF. In nucleotides, the CDR3 is TGTGCCAGCAGTGAAGCCGGGGACAGGGCTGAAGCTTTCTTT.

This clonotype was counted many times. The rearrangement links TRBV3-1 to TRBJ2-6, with unresolved D. Looked up from germline, CDR1 is LGHDT and CDR2 is YNNKEL (reference sequence). Trimming stripped 4 bases from V and 3 bases from J, with 10 bases between. The CDR3 has 15 amino acids. Here the CDR3 reads CASSRRSFGANVLTF. CDR3 DNA sequence: TGTGCCAGCAGCCGGAGAAGTTTTGGGGCCAACGTCCTGACTTTC.

This clonotype was found a few times. This sequence joins TRBV5-4 and TRBJ2-2; D is undetermined. The V and J ends lost 7 bases and 4 bases respectively, with 11 bases between them. CDR3 length: 13 residues. Germline lookup yields CDR1 SGHNT and CDR2 YYREEE (reference sequence). This CDR3 reads CASASYSTGELFF. The CDR3 nucleotides read TGTGCCAGCGCCTCTTATAGCACCGGGGAGCTGTTTTTT. The full variable domain, in which reference TRBV5-4 and TRBJ2-2 provide the parts outside the CDR3, is ETGVTQSPTHLIKTRGQQVTLRCSSQSGHNTVSWYQQALGQGPQFIFQYYREEENGRGNFPPRFSGLQFPNYSSELNVNALELDDSALYLCASASYSTGELFFGEGSRLTVL.

This clonotype was observed at least ten times. The chain uses TRBV5-1 and TRBJ2-5, with TRBD1 matching over 10 bases. This CDR3 contains 14 residues. Losses at the gene ends were 0 bases for V and 4 bases for J; bases not matched to a gene: 0. Germline CDR1 and CDR2: SGHRS and YFSETQ. CDR3 in DNA: TGCGCCAGCAGCTTGGGGACAGGGGGAGAGACCCAGTACTTC. The encoded protein is CASSLGTGGETQYF.

This clonotype was observed a handful of times. This rearrangement joins TRBV5-1 to TRBJ2-3, with a possible D match to TRBD1 (6 bases). Germline V gene sequence: CDR1 SGHRS, CDR2 YFSETQ. This CDR3 is built from 17 residues. V was cut by 4 bases and J by 4 bases, with 22 bases left in between. CDR3 residues: CASSPRTYSTGSDTQYF. DNA of the CDR3: TGCGCCAGCAGCCCCCGGACCTACTCGACAGGATCAGATACGCAGTATTTT.

Ten or more counts support this clonotype. V is TRBV27 and J is TRBJ2-7; 9 bases line up with TRBD1. V was pared by 11 bases and J by 2 bases, with 10 bases of the junction left unmatched. From germline, CDR1 is MNHEY and CDR2 SMNVEV (reference sequence). CDR3 length equals 14 residues. In nucleotides, the CDR3 is TGTGCCTTCCAAACCGGGACAGGGACCTACGAGCAGTACTTC. Residues: CAFQTGTGTYEQYF.

V is TRBV12-5 and J is TRBJ2-1; D might be TRBD2 (5 bases). Germline-derived CDR1 and CDR2 are LGHNT and FRNRAP. CDR3 length equals 18 residues. V gave up 0 bases and J gave up 0 bases, with 15 bases separating them. Written as DNA, the CDR3 is TGTGCTAGTGGTTTGGTACCTAGGCGGGCGAGCTCCTACAATGAGCAGTTCTTC. This encodes CASGLVPRRASSYNEQFF.